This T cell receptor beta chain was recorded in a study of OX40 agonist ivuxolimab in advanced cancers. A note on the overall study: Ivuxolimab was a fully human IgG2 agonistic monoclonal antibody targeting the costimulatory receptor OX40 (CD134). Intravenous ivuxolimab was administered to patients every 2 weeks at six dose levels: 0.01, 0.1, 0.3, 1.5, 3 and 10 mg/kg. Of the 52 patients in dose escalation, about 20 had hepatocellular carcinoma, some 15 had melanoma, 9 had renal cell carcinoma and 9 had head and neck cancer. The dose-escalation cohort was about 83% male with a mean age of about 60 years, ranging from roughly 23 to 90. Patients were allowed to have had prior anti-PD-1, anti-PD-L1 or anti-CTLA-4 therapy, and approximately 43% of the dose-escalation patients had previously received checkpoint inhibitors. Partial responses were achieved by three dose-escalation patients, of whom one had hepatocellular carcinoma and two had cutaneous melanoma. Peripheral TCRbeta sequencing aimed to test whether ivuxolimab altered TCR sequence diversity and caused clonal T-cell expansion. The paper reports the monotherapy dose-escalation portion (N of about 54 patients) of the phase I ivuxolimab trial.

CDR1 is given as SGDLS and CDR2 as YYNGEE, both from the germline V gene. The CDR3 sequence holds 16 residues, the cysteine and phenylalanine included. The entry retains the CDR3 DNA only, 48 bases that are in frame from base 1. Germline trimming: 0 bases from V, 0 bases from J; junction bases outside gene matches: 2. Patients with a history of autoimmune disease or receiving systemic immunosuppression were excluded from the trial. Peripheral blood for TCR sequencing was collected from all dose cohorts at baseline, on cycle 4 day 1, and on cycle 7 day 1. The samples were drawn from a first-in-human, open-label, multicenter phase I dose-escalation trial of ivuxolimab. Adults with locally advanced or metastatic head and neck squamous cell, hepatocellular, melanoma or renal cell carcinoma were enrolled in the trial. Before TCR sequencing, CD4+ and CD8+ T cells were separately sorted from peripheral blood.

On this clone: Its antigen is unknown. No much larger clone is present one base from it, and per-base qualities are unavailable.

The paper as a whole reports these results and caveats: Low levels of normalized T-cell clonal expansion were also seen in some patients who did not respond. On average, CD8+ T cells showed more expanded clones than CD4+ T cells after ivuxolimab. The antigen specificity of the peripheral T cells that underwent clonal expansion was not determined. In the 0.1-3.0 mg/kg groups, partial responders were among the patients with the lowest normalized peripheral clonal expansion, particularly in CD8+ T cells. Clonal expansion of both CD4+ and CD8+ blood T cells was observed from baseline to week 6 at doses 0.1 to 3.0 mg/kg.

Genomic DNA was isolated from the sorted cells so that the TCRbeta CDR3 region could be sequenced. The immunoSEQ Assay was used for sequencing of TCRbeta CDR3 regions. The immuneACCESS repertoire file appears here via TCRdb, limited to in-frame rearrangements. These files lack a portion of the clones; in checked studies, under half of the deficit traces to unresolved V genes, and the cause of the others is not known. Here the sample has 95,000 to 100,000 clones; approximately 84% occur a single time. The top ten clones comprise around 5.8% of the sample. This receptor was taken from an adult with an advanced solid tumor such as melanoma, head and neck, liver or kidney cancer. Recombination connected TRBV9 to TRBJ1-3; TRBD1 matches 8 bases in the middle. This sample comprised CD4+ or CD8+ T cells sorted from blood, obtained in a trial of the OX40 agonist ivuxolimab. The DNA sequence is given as TGTGCCAGCAGCGTAGCGGACAGGGCCTCTGGAAACACCATATATTTT. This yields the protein CASSVADRASGNTIYF.